The source of this TCR beta chain is a study of blood T cell repertoires in COVID-19. Study-wide context: Italy, Spain and the United States were the sources of the convalescent and acute COVID-19 samples. T cells, B-cell-depleted T cells, or PBMCs provided the cDNA or gDNA that served as material.

V dropped 4 bases and J dropped 2; count of bases not matched to a gene: 4. Germline loops: CDR1 ENHRY, CDR2 SYGVKD. The CDR3 is made up of 14 amino acids. In the original analysis: Amplification with reference gene primers provided the estimates of nucleated cell counts. TCRdb's copy holds only in-frame clones and misses some; the assay was immunoSEQ multiplex PCR. The D gene and trimming were derived from the DNA, and the V and J assignments and clone size from that table. This table holds around 99,000 clones, about 79% found once. The chain combines TRBV10-3 with TRBJ2-5; 7 bases map to TRBD2. The sequenced sample was peripheral blood. The TCR was taken from an elderly woman with active or convalescent COVID-19. The CDR3 loop reads CAISGQGLQETQYF. The CDR3, as DNA: TGTGCCATCAGTGGGCAGGGACTACAAGAGACCCAGTACTTC.